This T cell receptor beta chain was obtained from a study of blood T cell repertoires in COVID-19. Study summary: Italy, Spain and the United States were the sources of the convalescent and acute COVID-19 samples. T cells, B-cell-depleted T cells, or PBMCs provided the cDNA or gDNA that served as material.

CDR1 is SGHAT, CDR2 FQNNGV, per germline. V was cut by 5 bases and J by 6 bases, with 22 bases left in between. The CDR3 loop spans 16 amino acids. Original handling: Amplifying reference gene primers gave estimates of nucleated cell counts. Clones were read by immunoSEQ multiplex PCR, and TCRdb kept only the in-frame ones, dropping some. The D gene and trimming were derived from the DNA, and the V and J assignments and clone size from that table. The sample carries about 220,000 clones, 84% recorded once. This sequence joins TRBV11-2 and TRBJ1-2, with D tentatively TRBD1 (6 bases). Sequenced input: peripheral blood. The TCR originated in a woman aged 30 to 39 who had recovered from COVID-19. The CDR3 loop is CASSRTARNPPDGYTF. DNA of the CDR3: TGTGCCAGCAGCCGGACAGCGCGCAACCCCCCTGATGGCTACACCTTC.